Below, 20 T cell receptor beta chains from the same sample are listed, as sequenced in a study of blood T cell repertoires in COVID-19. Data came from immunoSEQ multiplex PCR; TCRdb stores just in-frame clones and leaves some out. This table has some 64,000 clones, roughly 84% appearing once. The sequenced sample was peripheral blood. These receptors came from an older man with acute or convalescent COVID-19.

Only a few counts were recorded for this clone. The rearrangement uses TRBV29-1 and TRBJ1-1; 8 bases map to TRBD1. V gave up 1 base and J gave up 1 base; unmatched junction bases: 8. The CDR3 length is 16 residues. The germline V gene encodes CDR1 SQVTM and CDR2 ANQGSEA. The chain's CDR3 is CSVEVTGVSRNTEAFF. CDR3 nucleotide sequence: TGCAGCGTTGAAGTGACAGGGGTTAGCCGGAACACTGAAGCTTTCTTT.

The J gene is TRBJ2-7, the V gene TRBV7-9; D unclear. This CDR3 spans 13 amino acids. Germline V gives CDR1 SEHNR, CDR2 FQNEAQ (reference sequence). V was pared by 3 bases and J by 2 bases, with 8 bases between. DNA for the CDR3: TGTGCCAGCAGCTTGACACGGACCTACGAGCAGTACTTC. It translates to CASSLTRTYEQYF.

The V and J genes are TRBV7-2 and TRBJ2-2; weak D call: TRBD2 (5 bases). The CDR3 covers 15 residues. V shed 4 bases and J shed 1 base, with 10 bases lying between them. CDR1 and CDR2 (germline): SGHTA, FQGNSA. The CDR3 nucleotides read TGTGCCAGCAGCTCCGACGGGAAGAACACCGGGGAGCTGTTTTTT. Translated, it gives CASSSDGKNTGELFF.

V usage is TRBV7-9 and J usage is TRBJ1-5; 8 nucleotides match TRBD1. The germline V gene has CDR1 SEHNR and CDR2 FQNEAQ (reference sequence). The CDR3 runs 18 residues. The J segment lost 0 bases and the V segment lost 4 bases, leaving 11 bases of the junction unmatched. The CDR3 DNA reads TGTGCCAGCAGCTGTCGACAGGGGACAGGTTATAGCAATCAGCCCCAGCATTTT. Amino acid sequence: CASSCRQGTGYSNQPQHF.

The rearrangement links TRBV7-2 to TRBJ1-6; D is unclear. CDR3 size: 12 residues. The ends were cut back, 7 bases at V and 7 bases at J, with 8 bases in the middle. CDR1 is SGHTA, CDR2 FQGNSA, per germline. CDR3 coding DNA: TGTGCCAGCACCATACTAAATTCACCCCTCCACTTT. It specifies CASTILNSPLHF.

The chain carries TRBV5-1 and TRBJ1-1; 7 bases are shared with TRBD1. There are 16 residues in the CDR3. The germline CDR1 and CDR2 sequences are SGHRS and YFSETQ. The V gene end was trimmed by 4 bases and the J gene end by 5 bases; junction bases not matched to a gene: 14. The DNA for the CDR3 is TGCGCCAGCAGCCCCCCGCAAGGCAGGGGGTTAACTGAAGCTTTCTTT. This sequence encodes CASSPPQGRGLTEAFF. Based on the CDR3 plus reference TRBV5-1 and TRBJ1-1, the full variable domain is KAGVTQTPRYLIKTRGQQVTLSCSPISGHRSVSWYQQTPGQGLQFLFEYFSETQRNKGNFPGRFSGRQFSNSRSEMNVSTLELGDSALYLCASSPPQGRGLTEAFFGQGTRLTVV.

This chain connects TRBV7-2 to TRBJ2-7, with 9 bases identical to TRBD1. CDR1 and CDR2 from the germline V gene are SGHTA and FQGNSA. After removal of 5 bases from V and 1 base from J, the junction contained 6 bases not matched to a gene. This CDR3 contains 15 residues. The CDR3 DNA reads TGTGCCAGCAGCACCGCCGGGACAGGGTCCTACGAGCAGTACTTC. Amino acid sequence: CASSTAGTGSYEQYF.

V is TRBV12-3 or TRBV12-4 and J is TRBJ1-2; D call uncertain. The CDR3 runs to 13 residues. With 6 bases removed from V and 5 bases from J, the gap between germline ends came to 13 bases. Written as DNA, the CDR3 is TGTGCCAGCAGCCCGGGAAGGGAATATGGCTACACCTTC. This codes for CASSPGREYGYTF.

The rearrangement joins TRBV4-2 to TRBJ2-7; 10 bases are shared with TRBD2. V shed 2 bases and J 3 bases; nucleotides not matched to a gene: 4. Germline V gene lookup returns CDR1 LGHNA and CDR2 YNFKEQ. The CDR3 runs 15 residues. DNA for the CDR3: TGTGCCAGCAGCCAACCTAGCGGGGGACTCTACGAGCAGTACTTC. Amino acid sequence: CASSQPSGGLYEQYF.

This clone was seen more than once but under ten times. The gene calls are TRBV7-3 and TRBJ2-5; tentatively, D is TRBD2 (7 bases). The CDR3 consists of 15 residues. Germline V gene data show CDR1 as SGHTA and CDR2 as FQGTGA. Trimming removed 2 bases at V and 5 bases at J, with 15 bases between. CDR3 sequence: CASSLVGGPSETQYF. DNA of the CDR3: TGTGCCAGCAGCTTAGTCGGGGGGCCGTCGGAGACCCAGTACTTC.

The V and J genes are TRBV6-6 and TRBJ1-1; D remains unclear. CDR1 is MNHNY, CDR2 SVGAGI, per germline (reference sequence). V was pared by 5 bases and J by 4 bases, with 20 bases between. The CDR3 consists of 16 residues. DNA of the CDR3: TGTGCCAGCAGTAACCCCAATGACCCTCGGAGCACTGAAGCTTTCTTT. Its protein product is CASSNPNDPRSTEAFF.

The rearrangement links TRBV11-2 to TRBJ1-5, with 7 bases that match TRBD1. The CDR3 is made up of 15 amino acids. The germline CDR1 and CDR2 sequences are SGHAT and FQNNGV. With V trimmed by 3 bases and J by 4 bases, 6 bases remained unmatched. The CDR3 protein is CASSLTRGPNQPQHF. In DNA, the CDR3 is TGTGCCAGCAGCTTGACGAGGGGGCCGAATCAGCCCCAGCATTTT.

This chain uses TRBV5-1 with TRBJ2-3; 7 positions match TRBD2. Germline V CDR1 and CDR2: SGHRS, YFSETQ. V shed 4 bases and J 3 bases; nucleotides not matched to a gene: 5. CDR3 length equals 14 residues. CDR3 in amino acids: CASSREGRTDTQYF. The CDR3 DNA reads TGCGCCAGCAGCAGGGAGGGCAGGACAGATACGCAGTATTTT.

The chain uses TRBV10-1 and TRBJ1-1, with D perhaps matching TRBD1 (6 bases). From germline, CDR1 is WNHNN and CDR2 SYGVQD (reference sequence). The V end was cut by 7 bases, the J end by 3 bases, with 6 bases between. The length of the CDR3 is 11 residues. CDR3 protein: CASKGDTEAFF. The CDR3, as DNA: TGCGCCAGCAAGGGGGACACTGAAGCTTTCTTT.

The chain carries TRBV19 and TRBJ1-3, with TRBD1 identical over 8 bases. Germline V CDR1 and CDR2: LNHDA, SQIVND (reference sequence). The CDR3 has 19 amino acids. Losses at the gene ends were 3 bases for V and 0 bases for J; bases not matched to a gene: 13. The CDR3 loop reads CASSIGSWDRTSSGNTIYF. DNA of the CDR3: TGTGCCAGTAGTATCGGCTCTTGGGACAGGACAAGCTCTGGAAACACCATATATTTT.

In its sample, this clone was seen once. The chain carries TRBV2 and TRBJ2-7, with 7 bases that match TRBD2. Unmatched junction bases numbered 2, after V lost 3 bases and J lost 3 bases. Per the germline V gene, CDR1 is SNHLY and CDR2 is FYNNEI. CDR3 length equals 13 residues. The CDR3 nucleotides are TGTGCCAGCAGTGATTGGACTAGCTACGAGCAGTACTTC. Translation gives CASSDWTSYEQYF.

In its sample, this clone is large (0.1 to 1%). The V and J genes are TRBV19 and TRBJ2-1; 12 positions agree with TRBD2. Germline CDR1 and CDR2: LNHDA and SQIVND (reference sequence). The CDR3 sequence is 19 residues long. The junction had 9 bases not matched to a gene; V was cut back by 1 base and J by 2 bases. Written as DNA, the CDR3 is TGTGCCAGTAGTATAGCGAGTACTAGCGGGGGGAACACCTACAATGAGCAGTTCTTC. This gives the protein CASSIASTSGGNTYNEQFF.

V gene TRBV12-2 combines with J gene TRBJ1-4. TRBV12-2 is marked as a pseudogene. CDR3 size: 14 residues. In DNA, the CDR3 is TGTGCAAGTCGCTTAGAACGGGAAAATGAAAAACTGTTTTTT. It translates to CASRLERENEKLFF.

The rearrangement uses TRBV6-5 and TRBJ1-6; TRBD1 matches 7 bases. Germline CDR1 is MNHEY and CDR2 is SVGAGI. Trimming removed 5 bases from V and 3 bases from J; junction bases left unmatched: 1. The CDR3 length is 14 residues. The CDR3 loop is CASSRQGYNSPLHF. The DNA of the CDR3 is TGTGCCAGCAGTCGACAGGGCTATAATTCACCCCTCCACTTT.

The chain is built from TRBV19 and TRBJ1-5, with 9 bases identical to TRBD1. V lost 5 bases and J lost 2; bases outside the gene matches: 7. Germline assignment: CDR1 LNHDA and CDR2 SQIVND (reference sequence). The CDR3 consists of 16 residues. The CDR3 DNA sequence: TGTGCCAGTAGTCCCAGGGGACAGGGAGGCAATCAGCCCCAGCATTTT. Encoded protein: CASSPRGQGGNQPQHF. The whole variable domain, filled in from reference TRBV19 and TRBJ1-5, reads DGGITQSPKYLFRKEGQNVTLSCEQNLNHDAMYWYRQDPGQGLRLIYYSQIVNDFQKGDIAEGYSVSREKKESFPLTVTSAQKNPTAFYLCASSPRGQGGNQPQHFGDGTRLSIL.